This note documents a single TCR beta chain sequence. No cognate antigen has been identified for it. Nothing much larger sits one base from this clone, and base qualities are not available. Per the publication, the time point label means: about 28 days (+/-7) after the second vaccine dose. AZD1222 recipients given second doses at about 4 weeks or at about 12 weeks were pooled, since spike-specific TCR depth and breadth were not found to differ between the two schedules. Vaccinee samples came from UK trials COV001 and COV002, including a single-blind randomized controlled phase 2/3 trial of AZD1222 (ChAdOx1 nCoV-19) in healthy adults. Trial participant PBMC samples were collected at day 0 and day 28 after the second dose for TCRbeta chain sequencing. The data derive from a study of T cell responses to AZD1222 COVID-19 vaccine (dated by TCRdb to the early 2020s). About the full investigation: A total of just over 230 trial participants underwent TCR sequencing, of whom 200 to 220 had received two doses of AZD1222 and about 25 had received two doses of the MenACWY control vaccine. Enrollment into the trials was organized by age into subgroups of 18-55, 56-69 and 70-plus years, and those subgroups contained roughly 150, 30 and 60 TCR-sequenced participants, respectively. Study-wide conclusions, independent of this receptor: Participants were mostly white British and included more females than males, and it was suggested by the authors that clonal diversity may have been underestimated. Reportedly, almost half of the unique spike-specific TCRs recognized epitopes lying outside the regions that are mutated in the B.1.351 and B.1.1.7 variants. Because no day 14 peak-response samples were available, repertoires were characterized only after the peak T cell response. Conclusions about previously exposed vaccinees are limited because only 6 or 7 AZD1222 recipients were SARS-CoV-2 seropositive at baseline. After two AZD1222 doses, spike-specific TCR breadth and depth were significantly higher than at day 0 and than in MenACWY recipients. CD4 TCRs associated with the vaccine covered the entire spike protein, and the dominant responses were in regions 160-218 and 743-854. In the small 56-69-year group, the increase in depth fell short of significance, most likely because of low power.

At the junction V is shortened by 3 bases and J by 7 bases, with 18 bases in between. The CDR3 has 15 amino acids, counting the end cysteine and phenylalanine. This entry keeps only the CDR3 DNA: 45 bases, framed from base 1. The germline V gene encodes CDR1 MGHRA and CDR2 YSYEKL. The CDR3 regions of human TCRbeta chains were analyzed by immunosequencing. The paper's data handling went like this. TCRs in the repertoires were matched against a reference library of SARS-CoV-2-specific TCRs that had been generated with the MIRA antigen-specificity platform. Breadth was defined as the fraction of unique TCRs that were SARS-CoV-2-associated. Depth was defined as the fraction of total T cells that were SARS-CoV-2-associated. Each spike-specific TCR was assigned to its reactive spike region and to a CD4 or CD8 class using the MIRA data. Log10-transformed breadth and depth values were compared by one-way ANOVA with Sidak's multiple comparisons tests. TCRdb holds this immuneACCESS table with in-frame rearrangements only. Some clones are missing; in checked studies, unresolved V genes explain under half, and the rest has no known cause. V and J calls and clone size are as listed in that table; D and trimming were resolved from the DNA. The sample table holds some 280,000 clones, of which around 93% were seen once. The top ten clones comprise roughly 0.6% of the sample.

This receptor was identified in an adult who received the AZD1222 COVID-19 vaccine. The rearrangement combines TRBV4-1 with TRBJ1-2; 6 matching bases give a weak D call of TRBD1. Sequences were derived from peripheral blood, sampled 28 days after the second AZD1222 dose. The CDR3 in this case is CASSQSEQGTFGYTF. The sequenced DNA: TGCGCCAGCAGCCAGTCAGAACAGGGTACCTTTGGCTACACCTTC.